This T cell receptor (beta chain) was documented in a study of T cell repertoires in ileal Crohn's disease. On the study more broadly: Approximately 32% were active smokers at surgery; median disease duration was roughly 8 years.

The data were produced by immunoSEQ multiplex PCR, yet TCRdb's version contains in-frame clones alone and is incomplete. The data show about 62,000 clones, roughly 89% seen once. Time point given: neoterminal ileum biopsy at postoperative endoscopy, about 6 months after surgery. This CDR3 contains 14 residues. After removal of 6 bases from V and 4 bases from J, the junction contained 5 bases not matched to a gene. Germline CDR1 MDHEN, CDR2 SYDVKM. The specimen was ileal tissue. This TCR was sampled from an adult with Crohn's disease. The chain recombines TRBV28 with TRBJ2-5, with TRBD1 identical over 10 bases. The CDR3 nucleotides read TGTGCCAGCAGCCGGGACAGGGGTGCAGAGACCCAGTACTTC. Residues: CASSRDRGAETQYF.